This T cell receptor (beta chain) was profiled in a study of T cell responses to AZD1222 COVID-19 vaccine (dated by TCRdb to the early 2020s). About the investigation overall: A total of approximately 240 trial participants underwent TCR sequencing, of whom roughly 210 had received two doses of AZD1222 and around 25 had received two doses of the MenACWY control vaccine. Trial participants were enrolled by age into 18-55, 56-69 and 70-plus year subgroups, with roughly 160, 29 and 62 TCR-sequenced participants respectively. The paper's findings and limits, for the study overall: Only 5 to 7 AZD1222 recipients were SARS-CoV-2 seropositive at baseline, limiting conclusions about previously exposed vaccinees. In the small 56-69-year group, the increase in depth fell short of significance, most likely because of low power. Reportedly, almost half of the unique spike-specific TCRs recognized epitopes lying outside the regions that are mutated in the B.1.351 and B.1.1.7 variants. The vaccine-associated CD4 TCRs covered the entire spike protein, and the dominant responses fell in regions 160-218 and 743-854. Spike-specific TCR breadth and depth rose significantly after two AZD1222 doses compared with day 0 and with MenACWY recipients. Because no day 14 peak-response samples were available, the repertoires could be characterized only after the peak T cell response. Participants were mostly white British, with more females than males. The authors suggested clonal diversity may have been underestimated.

Remarks on this clone: Its antigen is not yet known. Per-nucleotide qualities are absent, and no much larger clonotype sits a single base away.

Counted from cysteine to phenylalanine, this CDR3 has 13 amino acids. The sequence is cut down to CDR3 DNA, 39 bases in frame from base 1. At the junction V is shortened by 0 bases and J by 5 bases, with 5 bases in between. From a lookup of the germline V gene, CDR1 and CDR2 are SGHTA and FQGTGA. Per the publication, the time point label means: about 28 days (+/-7) after the second vaccine dose. AZD1222 recipients given second doses at about 4 weeks or at about 12 weeks were pooled, since spike-specific TCR depth and breadth were not found to differ between the two schedules. Vaccinee samples were obtained from the UK trials COV001 and COV002, which included a single-blind randomized controlled phase 2/3 trial of AZD1222 (ChAdOx1 nCoV-19) in healthy adults. For TCRbeta chain sequencing, PBMC samples were collected from trial participants at day 0 and at day 28 after the second dose. The CDR3 regions of human TCRbeta chains were subjected to immunosequencing. The source study handled its data this way. Repertoire TCRs were checked for matches against a reference library of SARS-CoV-2-specific TCRs that had been generated using the MIRA antigen-specificity platform. Breadth was defined as the fraction of unique TCRs that were SARS-CoV-2-associated, and depth was defined as the fraction of total T cells that were SARS-CoV-2-associated. Using the MIRA data, each spike-specific TCR was mapped to the spike region that the TCR reacts to and placed in a CD4 or CD8 class. Log10-transformed breadth and depth values were compared by one-way ANOVA with Sidak's multiple comparisons tests. TCRdb re-hosts the immuneACCESS table, in-frame sequences only. Its copies lack some clones; in the studies checked, an unresolved V gene accounts for under half of them, and the cause for the rest is not known. The V and J calls and clone size were taken over from that table, and D and trimming were inferred from the DNA. The sample table holds roughly 75,000 clones, of which around nine tenths were seen once. The top ten constitute roughly a sixth of the sample.

This receptor was identified in an adult who received the AZD1222 COVID-19 vaccine. The material was peripheral blood, obtained 28 days after the second AZD1222 dose. The V and J segments used are TRBV7-3 and TRBJ2-1; the D gene cannot be resolved reliably. The nucleotide sequence reads TGTGCCAGCAGCTTAACCGGAAACAATGAGCAGTTCTTC. The resulting protein is CASSLTGNNEQFF.